One sample yielded the 10 T cell receptor beta chains listed below, sequenced in a study of shared clonotypes between healthy human individuals. TCRdb's table, derived via immunoSEQ multiplex PCR, lists solely in-frame clones and lacks some. The sample has approximately 2,000,000 clones; around 92% are singletons. Sequenced sample: naive CD4+ T cells from PBMCs. The sample's subset: CD45RA+ positively selected. The receptors stem from a man younger than 35 in good health. Some clones in this sample may be carry-over from other donors' samples.

The chain is built from TRBV5-4 and TRBJ1-2; 7 positions match TRBD1. The CDR3 is made up of 16 amino acids. Per germline, CDR1 SGHNT and CDR2 YYREEE (reference sequence). V lost 2 bases to trimming and J lost 7 bases; unmatched junction nucleotides: 14. CDR3 sequence (DNA): TGTGCCAGCAGCTTACCACACCTAACAGGGGCGGGTGGCTACACCTTC. Amino acid sequence: CASSLPHLTGAGGYTF.

The chain employs TRBV27 and TRBJ2-3; 11 nucleotides agree with TRBD2. Germline V CDR1 and CDR2: MNHEY, SMNVEV (reference sequence). The CDR3 has 15 residues. Germline trimming cut 6 bases from V and 4 bases from J; bases unmatched to any gene: 6. The CDR3 DNA reads TGTGCCAGCAGGCTAGCGGGAGGTCAGTCAGATACGCAGTATTTT. Residues: CASRLAGGQSDTQYF.

The gene calls are TRBV25-1 and TRBJ1-1; D not resolved. The CDR3 has 13 amino acids. The V end lost 5 bases, the J end lost 1 base, and 8 bases lay between the germline ends. Germline CDR1 reads MGHDK; CDR2 reads SYGVNS. This CDR3 is CASSPLENTEAFF. CDR3 in DNA: TGTGCCAGCAGTCCCCTTGAGAACACTGAAGCTTTCTTT.

The V call is TRBV12-5, the J call TRBJ2-3; 9 bases are shared with TRBD1. The CDR3 spans 15 residues. Germline CDR1 LGHNT, CDR2 FRNRAP. V lost 6 bases, J lost 6 bases, and 10 bases stayed unmatched. The CDR3 is CASGSGTGSVDTQYF. The CDR3 coding sequence is TGTGCTAGTGGCTCCGGGACAGGGTCTGTGGATACGCAGTATTTT.

The gene calls are TRBV5-4 and TRBJ2-6, with 16 nucleotides matching TRBD2. V shed 4 bases and J 0 bases; nucleotides not matched to a gene: 7. The V gene's germline CDR1 is SGHNT and CDR2 YYREEE (reference sequence). The CDR3 loop spans 20 amino acids. CDR3: CASSTGTSGRVSSGANVLTF. The CDR3 DNA follows: TGTGCCAGCAGCACCGGGACTAGCGGGAGGGTAAGCTCTGGGGCCAACGTCCTGACTTTC.

The J gene is TRBJ2-3, the V gene TRBV5-4, with 9 positions matching TRBD1. The CDR3 is 16 residues long. Trimming at V came to 0 bases and at J to 1 base, leaving 3 bases not matched to a gene. Per the germline V gene, CDR1 is SGHNT and CDR2 is YYREEE (reference sequence). The CDR3 bases are TGTGCCAGCAGCTTGGACCACAGGGGGCGCACAGATACGCAGTATTTT. Translated: CASSLDHRGRTDTQYF.

V is TRBV5-5 and J is TRBJ1-2; D perhaps matches TRBD1 (5 bases). Germline CDR1 and CDR2: SGHKS and YYEKEE (reference sequence). This CDR3 has 16 amino acids. V lost 1 base to trimming and J lost 0 bases, with 13 bases between them. The CDR3 protein is CASSLRRGASNYGYTF. CDR3 DNA sequence: TGTGCCAGCAGCTTGAGGAGGGGCGCTTCTAACTATGGCTACACCTTC.

The rearrangement joins TRBV6-6 to TRBJ1-1; TRBD1 matches 7 bases. The CDR3 spans 14 residues. J was trimmed by 4 bases and V by 5 bases; bases with no gene match: 7. Germline CDR1 reads MNHNY; CDR2 reads SVGAGI (reference sequence). Written as DNA, the CDR3 is TGTGCCAGCAGTAACCAGGGGGGAGCCACTGAAGCTTTCTTT. This encodes CASSNQGGATEAFF.

Of note for this clone: Other nucleotide sequences in the sample specify the same CDR3. The chain employs TRBV6-6 and TRBJ2-7; D remains ambiguous. CDR3 length: 15 residues. CDR1 MNHNY and CDR2 SVGAGI come from the germline V gene (reference sequence). Trimming pared 0 bases from V and 0 bases from J, leaving 9 bases between. CDR3 residues: CASSYSAGSSYEQYF. The DNA for the CDR3 is TGTGCCAGCAGTTACTCAGCCGGGTCCTCCTACGAGCAGTACTTC.

This chain connects TRBV5-1 to TRBJ2-5; TRBD2 agrees at 9 bases. Germline V CDR1 and CDR2: SGHRS, YFSETQ. The CDR3 is made up of 16 amino acids. The V gene end was trimmed by 0 bases and the J gene end by 5 bases; junction bases not matched to a gene: 8. The CDR3 loop is CASSLAPLAGRETQYF. DNA of the CDR3: TGCGCCAGCAGCTTGGCCCCCCTAGCGGGAAGGGAGACCCAGTACTTC.